Given below is one TCR beta chain in context. This CDR3 comprises 13 residues. V lost 2 bases to trimming and J lost 5 bases, with 9 bases between them. Germline loops: CDR1 SGHTA, CDR2 FQGTGA. TCRdb's table, derived via immunoSEQ multiplex PCR, lists solely in-frame clones and lacks some. The profile shows 55,000 to 65,000 clones, 65% to 90% of them singletons. This record belongs to a study of technical replicates of blood from a handful of donors. Specimen: PBMCs. The TCR was taken from a human donor in good health. Some clones in this sample may be carry-over from other donors' samples. The gene calls are TRBV7-3 and TRBJ2-5, with D perhaps TRBD1 (6 bases). This CDR3 is CASSLDRSETQYF. The CDR3 DNA reads as TGTGCCAGCAGCTTAGACAGGTCGGAGACCCAGTACTTC.